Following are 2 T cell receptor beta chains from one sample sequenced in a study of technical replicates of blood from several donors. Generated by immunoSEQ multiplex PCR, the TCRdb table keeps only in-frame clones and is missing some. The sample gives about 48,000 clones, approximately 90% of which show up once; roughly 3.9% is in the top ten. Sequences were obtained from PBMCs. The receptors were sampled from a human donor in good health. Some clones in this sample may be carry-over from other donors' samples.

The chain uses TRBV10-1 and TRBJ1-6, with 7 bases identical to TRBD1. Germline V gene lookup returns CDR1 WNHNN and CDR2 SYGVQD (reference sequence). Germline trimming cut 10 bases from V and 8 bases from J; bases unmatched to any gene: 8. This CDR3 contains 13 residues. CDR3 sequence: CATDRDPHSPLHF. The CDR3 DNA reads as TGCGCCACCGACAGGGATCCTCATTCACCCCTCCACTTT.

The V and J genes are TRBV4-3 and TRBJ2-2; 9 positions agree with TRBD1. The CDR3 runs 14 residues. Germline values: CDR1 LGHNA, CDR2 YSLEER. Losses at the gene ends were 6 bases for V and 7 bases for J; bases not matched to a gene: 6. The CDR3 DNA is TGCGCCAGCAGTCGACAGGGGGGAGACGGGGAGCTGTTTTTT. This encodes CASSRQGGDGELFF.